What follows are 29 T cell receptor beta chains derived from one specimen sequenced in a study of molecular identifiers for immune sequencing clone quantification. TCRdb redid the calling of the PCR reads with MiXCR, one entry per CDR3 protein. The sample carries 50,000 to 75,000 distinct CDR3 sequences, about 20% recorded once. What was sequenced was naive CD8+ T cells from blood, with Jurkat cell RNA spiked in. Noted subset: FACS-sorted CD8+CD4-CCR7+CD45RA+ naive T cells. These receptors came from a human donor in good health. Some libraries in this study had Jurkat cell RNA spiked in.

This clonotype was recorded once. A read error may be the cause here, since a much bigger clone is one base away. The V call is TRBV24-1, the J call TRBJ2-3, with 11 nucleotides matching TRBD2. This CDR3 is built from 16 residues. Germline-derived CDR1 and CDR2 are KGHDR and SFDVKD. CDR3: CATSDWTSGYTDTRYF. The CDR3 DNA reads as TGTGCCACCAGTGACTGGACTAGCGGGTACACAGATACGCGGTATTTT.

This clonotype was seen ten or more times. The V gene is TRBV19, the J gene TRBJ2-2; 10 nucleotides agree with TRBD1. Germline V gives CDR1 LNHDA, CDR2 SQIVND (reference sequence). Losses at the gene ends were 7 bases for V and 6 bases for J; bases not matched to a gene: 8. The CDR3 loop spans 15 amino acids. The CDR3 loop is CASKGDRGRPGELFF. The DNA of the CDR3 is TGTGCCAGTAAGGGGGACAGGGGCCGACCCGGGGAGCTGTTTTTT.

There are many counts of this clonotype. V usage is TRBV3-1 and J usage is TRBJ1-5; 7 bases fit TRBD1. V trimming: 1 base; J trimming: 4 bases; junction bases outside the gene matches: 4. The germline V gene has CDR1 LGHDT and CDR2 YNNKEL (reference sequence). The CDR3 runs to 15 residues. CDR3: CASSQGAGGNQPQHF. Written as DNA, the CDR3 is TGTGCCAGCAGCCAAGGGGCAGGGGGAAATCAGCCCCAGCATTTT.

A remark on this clonotype: A read error may be the cause here, since a much bigger clone is one base away. The rearrangement uses TRBV19 and TRBJ1-5; no clear D gene. The germline CDR1 and CDR2 sequences are LNHDA and SQIVND (reference sequence). CDR3 size: 13 residues. CDR3: CASSMHSNQPRHF. CDR3 nucleotide sequence: TGTGCCAGTAGTATGCATAGCAATCAGCCCCGGCATTTT.

There are many counts of this clonotype. The chain employs TRBV20-1 and TRBJ2-3; tentative D call: TRBD2 (5 bases). From germline, CDR1 is DFQATT and CDR2 SNEGSKA (reference sequence). With 3 bases removed from V and 5 bases from J, the gap between germline ends came to 18 bases. This CDR3 is built from 15 residues. The CDR3 sequence: CSASAPAGQVDTQYF. CDR3 DNA: TGCAGTGCTAGTGCTCCGGCGGGTCAGGTAGATACGCAGTATTTT.

The chain joins TRBV7-9 to TRBJ2-2; D remains unclear. V was trimmed by 1 base and J by 4 bases, leaving 7 bases between them. The CDR3 has 14 amino acids. CDR1 is SEHNR, CDR2 FQNEAQ, per germline (reference sequence). CDR3 bases: TGTGCCAGCAGCTTAGACACCAGCACCGGGGAGCTGTTTTTT. Amino acids: CASSLDTSTGELFF.

The chain recombines TRBV12-3 or TRBV12-4 with TRBJ2-7; tentative D call: TRBD1 (5 bases). CDR3 length equals 11 residues. The ends were cut back, 10 bases at V and 5 bases at J, with 12 bases in the middle. This chain's CDR3 is CAISWGNEQYF. CDR3 sequence (DNA): TGTGCCATCTCGTGGGGCAACGAGCAGTACTTC.

There are a few counts of this clonotype. The chain is built from TRBV11-2 and TRBJ2-7; D perhaps matches TRBD2 (6 bases). The length of the CDR3 is 13 residues. Germline CDR1 reads SGHAT; CDR2 reads FQNNGV. V lost 5 bases and J 3 bases, leaving 11 bases between the germline ends. DNA for the CDR3: TGTGCCAGCAGCCATGCGGGACTCTACGAGCAGTACTTC. The encoded protein is CASSHAGLYEQYF. The whole variable domain, filled in from reference TRBV11-2 and TRBJ2-7, reads EAGVAQSPRYKIIEKRQSVAFWCNPISGHATLYWYQQILGQGPKLLIQFQNNGVVDDSQLPKDRFSAERLKGVDSTLKIQPAKLEDSAVYLCASSHAGLYEQYFGPGTRLTVT.

CDR3 in DNA: TGTGCCAGCAGCGTAGTACAGGGGGGCGAGCAGTACTTC. The encoded protein is CASSVVQGGEQYF. The rearrangement links TRBV9 to TRBJ2-7; 8 bases agree with TRBD1. The germline CDR1 and CDR2 sequences are SGDLS and YYNGEE. With V trimmed by 0 bases and J by 6 bases, 2 bases remained unmatched. CDR3 length equals 13 residues.

V usage is TRBV4-1 and J usage is TRBJ2-5, with no clear D. The germline CDR1 and CDR2 sequences are MGHRA and YSYEKL. The ends were cut back, 1 base at V and 5 bases at J, with 14 bases in the middle. CDR3 length: 15 residues. The CDR3 here is CASSQGPDPWETQYF. The CDR3 DNA reads as TGCGCCAGCAGCCAAGGGCCGGATCCTTGGGAGACCCAGTACTTC.

This clonotype appeared a few times. This chain connects TRBV3-1 to TRBJ2-7; TRBD2 matches at 9 bases. The CDR3 is 15 residues long. Germline-derived CDR1 and CDR2 are LGHDT and YNNKEL (reference sequence). V trimming: 0 bases; J trimming: 4 bases; junction bases outside the gene matches: 4. CDR3 sequence reads: CASSQESSGSYEQYF. The DNA of the CDR3 is TGTGCCAGCAGCCAAGAGAGTAGCGGGAGTTACGAGCAGTACTTC.

The table lists this clonotype with a few counts. Given a much more abundant clone one base away, this may be a read error. CDR3 region: CSAGATLGGTVYNEQFF. CDR3 nucleotides: TGCAGTGCTGGAGCCACCCTAGGGGGGACAGTTTACAATGAGCAGTTCTTC. The rearrangement uses TRBV20-1 and TRBJ2-1; a possible D gene is TRBD1 (7 bases). With 5 bases removed from V and 4 bases from J, the gap between germline ends came to 24 bases. There are 17 residues in the CDR3. Germline V CDR1 and CDR2: DFQATT, SNEGSKA (reference sequence).

At least ten counts were recorded for this clonotype. In DNA form, the CDR3 reads TGTGCCAGCAGCTTAGTTACAGGGTCGGATGAAAAACTGTTTTTT. It encodes CASSLVTGSDEKLFF. The chain combines TRBV7-2 with TRBJ1-4; the D gene is possibly TRBD1 (6 bases). CDR1 is SGHTA and CDR2 is FQGNSA in the germline V gene. Trimming pared 1 base from V and 6 bases from J, leaving 12 bases between. The CDR3 loop spans 15 amino acids.

A remark on this clonotype: Mismatch with germline at one junction end may stem from a read error. The chain couples TRBV7-7 to TRBJ2-7; D is uncertain. Germline V gene lookup returns CDR1 SSHAT and CDR2 FNYEAQ (reference sequence). The CDR3 contains 13 residues. CDR3 sequence reads: CASSCWQSYEQYF. DNA for the CDR3: TGTGCTAGCAGCTGCTGGCAATCCTACGAGCAGTACTTC.

In this sample, this clonotype turned up many times. The chain employs TRBV27 and TRBJ2-1; TRBD2 agrees at 13 bases. The CDR3 has 16 residues. Germline lookup yields CDR1 MNHEY and CDR2 SMNVEV (reference sequence). With V trimmed by 2 bases and J by 8 bases, 6 bases remained unmatched. For the CDR3, the DNA is TGTGCCAGCAGTTTAACTAGCGGGAGGGCCTGGTATGAGCAGTTCTTC. Protein product: CASSLTSGRAWYEQFF.

The chain couples TRBV6-2 or TRBV6-3 to TRBJ2-1; 14 bases map to TRBD2. This CDR3 spans 18 amino acids. The V and J ends lost 2 bases and 1 base, in that order; junction bases with no gene match: 4. The germline CDR1 and CDR2 sequences are MNHEY and SVGEGT. The CDR3 nucleotides read TGTGCCAGCAGTTACCAGGGACTAGCGGGAGCGTCCTACAATGAGCAGTTCTTC. Its protein is CASSYQGLAGASYNEQFF.

On this clonotype itself: Possible read error: a much larger clone is one base away. The chain is built from TRBV12-3 or TRBV12-4 and TRBJ1-3, with unresolved D. This CDR3 has 16 residues. DNA for the CDR3: TGTGCCAACAGTGACCACCCGGGGTCCTCTGGAAACACCATATATTTT. Translating gives CANSDHPGSSGNTIYF.

This chain uses TRBV6-5 with TRBJ2-1; D call uncertain. This CDR3 spans 15 amino acids. V dropped 4 bases and J dropped 4 bases, with 14 bases sitting between them. Germline V gives CDR1 MNHEY, CDR2 SVGAGI. DNA of the CDR3: TGTGCCAGCAGTTCTACGAATGACTGGTACAATGAGCAGTTCTTC. It encodes CASSSTNDWYNEQFF.

This clonotype was recorded at least ten times. The gene calls are TRBV12-3 or TRBV12-4 and TRBJ2-5; D is unresolved. This CDR3 contains 14 residues. Trimming took 2 bases from V and 2 from J, leaving 9 bases between them. The CDR3 reads CASSLRPVQETQYF. CDR3 coding DNA: TGTGCCAGCAGTTTAAGGCCCGTACAAGAGACCCAGTACTTC.

With respect to this clonotype: The conserved closing phenylalanine or tryptophan is absent in this CDR3, likely reflecting a read error. V is TRBV9 and J is TRBJ1-1, with D unclear. The germline V gene encodes CDR1 SGDLS and CDR2 YYNGEE. The CDR3 spans 13 residues. Trimming cost V 4 bases and J 7 bases, with 14 bases left between them. The CDR3 protein is CASSPNRGDEAFS. CDR3 DNA sequence: TGTGCCAGCAGCCCCAATCGGGGAGATGAAGCTTTCTCT.

This clonotype was counted at least ten times. This chain joins TRBV7-2 and TRBJ2-1; the match to TRBD2 covers 7 bases. The CDR3 loop spans 15 amino acids. Germline values: CDR1 SGHTA, CDR2 FQGNSA. The V and J ends lost 2 bases and 9 bases, in that order; junction bases with no gene match: 10. Written as DNA, the CDR3 is TGTGCCAGCAGCTTATTCGGGGGAGGGTACTTTGAGCAGTTCTTC. Translation gives CASSLFGGGYFEQFF.

V and J are TRBV6-1 and TRBJ2-1; 11 bases are shared with TRBD2. Trimming took 4 bases from V and 2 from J; bases not matched to a gene: 7. The germline V gene has CDR1 MNHNS and CDR2 SASEGT. The CDR3 is 17 residues long. CDR3 DNA: TGTGCCAGCAGTGTCAGCAGACTAGCGGGAACCTACAATGAGCAGTTCTTC. Translated: CASSVSRLAGTYNEQFF.

This clonotype has a count of ten or more. V gene TRBV7-9 combines with J gene TRBJ2-1; 11 nucleotides line up with TRBD2. Looked up from germline, CDR1 is SEHNR and CDR2 is FQNEAQ (reference sequence). Losses at the gene ends were 5 bases for V and 7 bases for J; bases not matched to a gene: 10. CDR3 size: 16 residues. The CDR3 loop is CASSPEKTSGTNEQFF. CDR3 nucleotide sequence: TGTGCCAGCAGCCCAGAAAAGACTAGCGGGACGAATGAGCAGTTCTTC.

This clonotype showed up many times. V gene TRBV24-1 combines with J gene TRBJ2-1; TRBD2 is a possible D gene (6 bases). CDR1 is KGHDR and CDR2 is SFDVKD in the germline V gene. There are 16 residues in the CDR3. V lost 0 bases to trimming and J lost 2 bases, with 10 bases between them. The CDR3 reads CATSDLPLAAYNEQFF. CDR3 bases: TGTGCCACCAGTGATTTGCCACTAGCAGCCTACAATGAGCAGTTCTTC.

This clonotype occurred many times. The chain employs TRBV28 and TRBJ2-3, with TRBD2 matching over 7 bases. This CDR3 region has 15 residues. V shed 5 bases, J shed 3 bases, and the junction held 8 bases outside the gene matches. The germline V gene has CDR1 MDHEN and CDR2 SYDVKM. This chain's CDR3 is CASSPGEGMTDTQYF. The CDR3 bases are TGTGCCAGCAGTCCGGGGGAGGGGATGACAGATACGCAGTATTTT.

This clonotype was observed a handful of times. V and J are TRBV7-2 and TRBJ2-7; 13 positions agree with TRBD2. In germline, CDR1 is SGHTA, CDR2 FQGNSA. This CDR3 is built from 15 residues. With V trimmed by 5 bases and J by 2 bases, 3 bases remained unmatched. This chain's CDR3 is CASSVGLAGAYEQYF. The CDR3 DNA follows: TGTGCCAGCAGCGTAGGACTAGCGGGAGCCTACGAGCAGTACTTC.

This clonotype has ten or more counts. The chain uses TRBV20-1 and TRBJ2-7; TRBD2 agrees at 10 bases. The V and J ends lost 6 bases and 7 bases, in that order; junction bases with no gene match: 9. CDR1 DFQATT and CDR2 SNEGSKA come from the germline V gene (reference sequence). The CDR3 totals 13 residues. CDR3 DNA sequence: TGCAGTGCCCTTCTAGCGGGAGTAAGTGAGCAGTACTTC. Its protein is CSALLAGVSEQYF.

This clonotype was counted only a few times. The V gene is TRBV6-2 or TRBV6-3, the J gene TRBJ2-1; a weak D match, TRBD2 (5 bases). CDR3 length: 12 residues. V was cut by 1 base and J by 8 bases, with 6 bases left in between. CDR1 and CDR2 from the germline V gene are MNHEY and SVGEGT. The CDR3 DNA reads as TGTGCCAGCAGTTACTTCGGGGATGAGCAGTTCTTC. It codes for CASSYFGDEQFF.

The gene calls are TRBV24-1 and TRBJ1-1; the D is unclear. Germline CDR1 and CDR2: KGHDR and SFDVKD. V was clipped by 3 bases and J by 5 bases, with 9 bases between them. The CDR3 contains 13 residues. The CDR3 loop is CATSDPPGTEAFF. The CDR3 bases are TGTGCCACCAGTGATCCCCCGGGGACTGAAGCTTTCTTT.